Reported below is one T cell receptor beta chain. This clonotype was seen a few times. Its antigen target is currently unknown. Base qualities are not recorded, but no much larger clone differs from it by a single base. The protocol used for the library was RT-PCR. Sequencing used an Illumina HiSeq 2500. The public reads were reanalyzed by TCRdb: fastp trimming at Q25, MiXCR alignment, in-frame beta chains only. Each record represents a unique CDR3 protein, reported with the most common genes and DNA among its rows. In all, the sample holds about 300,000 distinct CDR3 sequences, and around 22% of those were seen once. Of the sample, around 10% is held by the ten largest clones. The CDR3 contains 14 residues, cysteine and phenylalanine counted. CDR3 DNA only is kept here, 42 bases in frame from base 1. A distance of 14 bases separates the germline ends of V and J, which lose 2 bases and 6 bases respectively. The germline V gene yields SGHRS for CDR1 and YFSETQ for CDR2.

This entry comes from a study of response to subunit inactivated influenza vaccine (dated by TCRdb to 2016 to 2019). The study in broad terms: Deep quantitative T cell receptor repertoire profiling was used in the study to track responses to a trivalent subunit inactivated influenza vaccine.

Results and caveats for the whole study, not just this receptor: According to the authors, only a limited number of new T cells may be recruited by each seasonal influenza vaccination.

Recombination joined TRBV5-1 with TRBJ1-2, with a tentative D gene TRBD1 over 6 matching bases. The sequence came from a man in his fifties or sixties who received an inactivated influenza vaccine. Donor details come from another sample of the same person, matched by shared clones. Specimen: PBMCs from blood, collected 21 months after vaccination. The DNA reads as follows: TGCGCCAGCAGCTTACTACAGGGATCAGATGGCTACACCTTC. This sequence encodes CASSLLQGSDGYTF.